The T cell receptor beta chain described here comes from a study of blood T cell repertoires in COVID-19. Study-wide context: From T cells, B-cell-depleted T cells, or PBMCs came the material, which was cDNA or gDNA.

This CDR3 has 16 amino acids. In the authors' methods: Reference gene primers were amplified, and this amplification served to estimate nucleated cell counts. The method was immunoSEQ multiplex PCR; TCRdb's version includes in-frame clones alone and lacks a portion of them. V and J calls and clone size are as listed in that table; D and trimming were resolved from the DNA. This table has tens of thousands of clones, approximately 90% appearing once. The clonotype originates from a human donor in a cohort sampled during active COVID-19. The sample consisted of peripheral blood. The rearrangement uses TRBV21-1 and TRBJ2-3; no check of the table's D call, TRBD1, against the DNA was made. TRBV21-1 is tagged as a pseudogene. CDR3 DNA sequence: TGTGCCAGCAGCCAAACCATGCAGGGGTACCCAGATACGCAGTATTTT. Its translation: CASSQTMQGYPDTQYF.